This T cell receptor beta chain was recorded in a study of T cells in Graves' hyperthyroidism and ophthalmopathy. The CDR3 is 16 amino acids. Germline-derived CDR1 and CDR2 are LNHDA and SQIVND (reference sequence). Trimming removed 6 bases from V and 6 bases from J; junction bases left unmatched: 9. Researchers defined stable Graves' hyperthyroidism as no ophthalmopathy progression within 18 months. A patient was excluded if there was uncontrolled infection, other autoimmune disease, pregnancy or lactation. Amplification of TCR beta CDR3 regions was performed using RNA transcripts as template. TCR CDR3 underwent first-round RT-PCR with the HTBI primer set. TCRdb recomputed calls from the multiplex PCR reads with MiXCR, one row per CDR3 protein. The sample lists roughly 420,000 distinct CDR3 sequences, approximately 14% occurring once.

This sequence originates from a woman aged 18 to 35 with Graves' hyperthyroidism. V is TRBV19 and J is TRBJ1-3, with 12 bases that match TRBD1. Sequenced input: blood. The CDR3 sequence: CASSPSGTGGENTIYF. Written as DNA, the CDR3 is TGTGCCAGTAGCCCCTCCGGGACAGGGGGCGAAAACACCATATATTTT.